These 30 T cell receptor beta chains were all obtained from the same sample, sequenced in a study of shared clonotypes between healthy human individuals. This table comes from immunoSEQ multiplex PCR, and its TCRdb copy is limited to in-frame clones, with some not included. The data show 450,000 to 700,000 clones, with roughly 95% seen just once and roughly 0.1% held by the top ten. The naive CD8 fraction comprised CD45RO-negative cells positively selected for CCR7 and excluded terminally differentiated effector memory CD45RA+ cells. Sequencing was performed on naive CD8+ T cells sorted from blood. The receptors come from a young woman in good health.

V and J are TRBV7-9 and TRBJ2-2, with D perhaps matching TRBD1 (6 bases). This CDR3 has 16 amino acids. Germline-derived CDR1 and CDR2 are SEHNR and FQNEAQ (reference sequence). Trimming cost V 7 bases and J 6 bases, with 21 bases left between them. CDR3 DNA sequence: TGTGCCAGCACCAATCCGAGCCGAGGGGGATCCGGGGAGCTGTTTTTT. Translation: CASTNPSRGGSGELFF.

This chain connects TRBV9 to TRBJ2-7; D might be TRBD1 or TRBD2, each matching 5 bases. The V end was cut by 4 bases, the J end by 2 bases, with 22 bases between. The germline V gene has CDR1 SGDLS and CDR2 YYNGEE. There are 17 residues in the CDR3. The CDR3 DNA reads TGTGCCAGCAGCTCCGGCCCCCGGGACGTTTCGCCCTACGAGCAGTACTTC. Encoded protein: CASSSGPRDVSPYEQYF.

As for this clone: Other DNA sequences from this sample encode an identical CDR3 as well. The genes are TRBV28 and TRBJ2-7, with D unresolved. The CDR3 runs to 12 residues. Per germline, CDR1 MDHEN and CDR2 SYDVKM. Trimming removed 3 bases from V and 0 bases from J, with 3 bases in between. The CDR3 sequence: CASSLDSYEQYF. The CDR3 nucleotides are TGTGCCAGCAGTTTGGACTCCTACGAGCAGTACTTC.

This clone was observed a single time. V is TRBV11-2 and J is TRBJ2-7, with 7 bases matching TRBD2. The trim removed 1 base at V and 3 bases at J, leaving 6 bases unmatched. Germline lookup yields CDR1 SGHAT and CDR2 FQNNGV. The length of the CDR3 is 15 residues. The CDR3 DNA reads as TGTGCCAGCAGCTTAGTGTGGGGGGGAGGCTACGAGCAGTACTTC. Protein: CASSLVWGGGYEQYF.

The chain links TRBV4-1 to TRBJ2-7, with 8 bases that match TRBD1. The CDR3 sequence is 15 residues long. V shed 0 bases and J 3 bases; nucleotides not matched to a gene: 4. Germline V gene data show CDR1 as MGHRA and CDR2 as YSYEKL. Here the CDR3 DNA reads TGCGCCAGCAGCCAAGAGACAGGGGCGGTCTACGAGCAGTACTTC. It yields the protein CASSQETGAVYEQYF.

CDR3 nucleotide sequence: TGCGCCAGCAGCCTCTCGAGGGTACCCTACAATGAGCAGTTCTTC. It translates to CASSLSRVPYNEQFF. The V and J genes are TRBV4-1 and TRBJ2-1; the D gene is possibly TRBD2 (5 bases). The CDR3 covers 15 residues. Germline assignment: CDR1 MGHRA and CDR2 YSYEKL. V dropped 4 bases and J dropped 2 bases, with 12 bases sitting between them.

CDR3: CASSPPSNTEAFF. The CDR3 coding sequence is TGTGCCAGCAGCCCTCCGTCGAACACTGAAGCTTTCTTT. V and J are TRBV7-6 and TRBJ1-1; D call uncertain. The germline gives CDR1 SGHVS, CDR2 FNYEAQ. The CDR3 consists of 13 residues. V shed 5 bases and J shed 1 base, with 8 bases lying between them. Full variable domain (missing parts from reference TRBV7-6 and TRBJ1-1): GAGVSQSPRYKVTKRGQDVALRCDPISGHVSLYWYRQALGQGPEFLTYFNYEAQQDKSGLPNDRFSAERPEGSISTLTIQRTEQRDSAMYRCASSPPSNTEAFFGQGTRLTVV.

V gene TRBV28 combines with J gene TRBJ2-1, with 12 nucleotides matching TRBD2. This CDR3 region has 17 residues. The V gene end was trimmed by 3 bases and the J gene end by 10 bases; junction bases not matched to a gene: 13. The germline gives CDR1 MDHEN, CDR2 SYDVKM. The CDR3 nucleotides are TGTGCCAGCAGTTTGAATCCCGGGCTAGCGGGAGGGCCGGAGCAGTTCTTC. Protein: CASSLNPGLAGGPEQFF.

The V and J genes are TRBV30 and TRBJ2-7; D not certain. Germline V gene lookup returns CDR1 GTSNPN and CDR2 SVGIG (reference sequence). The length of the CDR3 is 17 residues. V dropped 1 base and J dropped 2 bases, with 21 bases sitting between them. The CDR3 sequence: CAWSGHPPTGETYEQYF. Written as DNA, the CDR3 is TGTGCCTGGAGTGGACACCCCCCCACTGGCGAGACCTACGAGCAGTACTTC.

This chain joins TRBV28 and TRBJ2-1; possibly TRBD1 or TRBD2 for D (6 bases each). V dropped 3 bases and J dropped 15 bases, with 12 bases sitting between them. The length of the CDR3 is 11 residues. Germline V gives CDR1 MDHEN, CDR2 SYDVKM. CDR3 sequence: CASSFGGWGFF. The CDR3 bases are TGTGCCAGCAGTTTCGGGGGCTGGGGGTTCTTC. The full variable domain, completed using reference TRBV28 and TRBJ2-1, is DVKVTQSSRYLVKRTGEKVFLECVQDMDHENMFWYRQDPGLGLRLIYFSYDVKMKEKGDIPEGYSVSREKKERFSLILESASTNQTSMYLCASSFGGWGFFGPGTRLTVL.

V gene TRBV27 combines with J gene TRBJ2-7; the match to TRBD2 covers 10 bases. The CDR3 totals 15 residues. Per the germline V gene, CDR1 is MNHEY and CDR2 is SMNVEV (reference sequence). V lost 5 bases, J lost 3 bases, and 7 bases stayed unmatched. CDR3 bases: TGTGCCAGCAGTACCTGGACTAGCGGAATCTACGAGCAGTACTTC. Amino acid sequence: CASSTWTSGIYEQYF.

This clone was detected only once. This chain connects TRBV5-1 to TRBJ1-2; D perhaps matches TRBD1 (5 bases). Trimming took off 0 bases at V and 5 bases at J, with 17 bases between the two ends. This CDR3 contains 16 residues. Germline V gene data show CDR1 as SGHRS and CDR2 as YFSETQ. CDR3 in DNA: TGCGCCAGCAGCTTGGCCGACATCCTCAAGGGGTATGGCTACACCTTC. As protein: CASSLADILKGYGYTF.

The CDR3 reads CASNHRGRPGTQYF. The CDR3 DNA is TGTGCCAGCAACCACCGGGGCCGTCCCGGGACCCAGTACTTC. The chain links TRBV28 to TRBJ2-5, with D perhaps given as TRBD1 or TRBD2 (5 bases each). V lost 7 bases, J lost 7 bases, and 19 bases lay in between. CDR3 length: 14 residues. The germline gives CDR1 MDHEN, CDR2 SYDVKM.

The chain uses TRBV18 and TRBJ2-5; the match to TRBD1 covers 8 bases. V was clipped by 3 bases and J by 4 bases; unmatched bases: 7. Per the germline V gene, CDR1 is KGHSH and CDR2 is LQKENI. The CDR3 is made up of 15 amino acids. The CDR3 DNA sequence: TGTGCCAGCTCACCCGACAGGGGAGTTGGAGAGACCCAGTACTTC. This sequence encodes CASSPDRGVGETQYF.

This clone was seen a handful of times. V usage is TRBV4-1 and J usage is TRBJ1-5; 7 bases line up with TRBD1. Unmatched junction bases numbered 2, after V lost 0 bases and J lost 0 bases. The CDR3 spans 16 residues. CDR1 is MGHRA and CDR2 is YSYEKL in the germline V gene. The CDR3: CASSQEGQNSNQPQHF. The CDR3 coding sequence is TGCGCCAGCAGCCAAGAGGGACAGAATAGCAATCAGCCCCAGCATTTT.

V and J are TRBV19 and TRBJ2-7, with D uncertain. Trimming shortened V by 5 bases and J by 3 bases, and 8 bases separated the two germline ends. The CDR3 runs to 12 residues. Germline V gives CDR1 LNHDA, CDR2 SQIVND (reference sequence). The CDR3 loop reads CASSGDHYEQYF. CDR3 sequence (DNA): TGTGCCAGTAGTGGAGACCACTACGAGCAGTACTTC.

The V gene is TRBV19, the J gene TRBJ2-1; 10 bases are shared with TRBD2. Germline loops: CDR1 LNHDA, CDR2 SQIVND (reference sequence). V shed 4 bases and J 8 bases; nucleotides not matched to a gene: 8. The CDR3 extends over 15 amino acids. The CDR3 loop is CASSTGTSVAHEQFF. As DNA, the CDR3 is TGTGCCAGTAGTACCGGGACTAGCGTGGCGCATGAGCAGTTCTTC.

V and J are TRBV7-3 and TRBJ2-5; D not certain. In germline, CDR1 is SGHTA, CDR2 FQGTGA. Trimming removed 8 bases from V and 4 bases from J, with 23 bases in between. The CDR3 covers 16 residues. The CDR3 sequence is CASPPSRANSPETQYF. The CDR3 DNA reads TGTGCCAGCCCCCCCTCCCGTGCTAACAGTCCAGAGACCCAGTACTTC.

The chain joins TRBV27 to TRBJ1-1; TRBD1 is a possible D gene (6 bases). V lost 3 bases, J lost 3 bases, and 8 bases lay in between. Germline V gene data show CDR1 as MNHEY and CDR2 as SMNVEV (reference sequence). CDR3 length: 13 amino acids. CDR3 sequence: CASSFTGYTEAFF. The CDR3 DNA sequence: TGTGCCAGCAGTTTTACAGGGTACACTGAAGCTTTCTTT.

This clone has only one observation. CDR3 amino acids: CASSQDRGDNEQFF. CDR3 bases: TGCGCCAGCAGCCAAGATAGGGGGGACAATGAGCAGTTCTTC. The chain recombines TRBV4-1 with TRBJ2-1; D may be TRBD1 or TRBD2 (6 bases each). The CDR3 is 14 residues long. Germline CDR1 is MGHRA and CDR2 is YSYEKL. Between the trimmed V and J ends, which lost 0 bases and 5 bases, there was a span of 8 bases.

J is TRBJ1-1 and V is TRBV27; D not certain. This CDR3 has 11 residues. Germline CDR1 MNHEY, CDR2 SMNVEV (reference sequence). Trimming removed 6 bases at V and 1 base at J, with 3 bases between. The CDR3 reads CASRGNTEAFF. The CDR3 DNA sequence: TGTGCCAGCAGGGGGAACACTGAAGCTTTCTTT.

The rearrangement joins TRBV4-1 to TRBJ2-1, with 8 positions matching TRBD2. CDR3 length equals 16 residues. V lost 0 bases and J lost 6; bases outside the gene matches: 7. Germline assignment: CDR1 MGHRA and CDR2 YSYEKL. The CDR3 sequence: CASSQEVLAAGNEQFF. CDR3 nucleotides: TGCGCCAGCAGCCAAGAAGTACTAGCGGCGGGCAATGAGCAGTTCTTC.

The genes are TRBV7-8 and TRBJ2-2; weak D call: TRBD2 (5 bases). V dropped 1 base and J dropped 5 bases, with 17 bases sitting between them. The length of the CDR3 is 17 residues. The germline CDR1 and CDR2 sequences are SGHVS and FQNEAQ. CDR3 protein: CASSLVYPAEPTGELFF. Written as DNA, the CDR3 is TGTGCCAGCAGCTTAGTATACCCAGCGGAACCTACCGGGGAGCTGTTTTTT.

The chain links TRBV19 to TRBJ2-1; the D is unclear. This CDR3 is built from 15 residues. V lost 6 bases to trimming and J lost 1 base, with 13 bases between them. CDR1 and CDR2 (germline): LNHDA, SQIVND (reference sequence). The CDR3 DNA sequence: TGTGCCAGTAGCACCAGATCTACTTCCTACAATGAGCAGTTCTTC. Its translation is CASSTRSTSYNEQFF.

V usage is TRBV20-1 and J usage is TRBJ2-1; D may be TRBD1 (6 bases). This CDR3 spans 11 amino acids. The V end lost 3 bases, the J end lost 15 bases, and 15 bases lay between the germline ends. CDR1 is DFQATT and CDR2 is SNEGSKA in the germline V gene (reference sequence). The DNA for the CDR3 is TGCAGTGCTAGCCGGAGCAGGGGCGCGTTCTTC. Amino acids: CSASRSRGAFF.

V and J are TRBV28 and TRBJ2-7; TRBD2 matches 7 bases. Unmatched junction bases numbered 9, after V lost 6 bases and J lost 4 bases. The CDR3 runs 14 residues. CDR1 and CDR2 (germline): MDHEN, SYDVKM. Here the CDR3 reads CASSPRGEIYEQYF. The CDR3, as DNA: TGTGCCAGCAGCCCCCGGGGGGAGATATACGAGCAGTACTTC.

This rearrangement joins TRBV21-1 to TRBJ1-2; TRBD1, the D gene given by the table, was not confirmed from the DNA. TRBV21-1 is assigned pseudogene status. The length of the CDR3 is 20 residues. The CDR3 sequence: CASSKVSTGYPNSTICGYTF. DNA of the CDR3: TGTGCCAGCAGCAAAGTTTCGACAGGGTACCCAAATAGCACTATATGTGGCTACACCTTC.

This sequence joins TRBV5-1 and TRBJ1-1; possible D gene TRBD1, 5 bases. This CDR3 has 16 residues. Germline V gives CDR1 SGHRS, CDR2 YFSETQ. Trimming removed 0 bases from V and 0 bases from J, with 12 bases in between. In DNA form, the CDR3 reads TGCGCCAGCAGCTTGGCCCGCGGGGCGGTGAACACTGAAGCTTTCTTT. Amino acid sequence: CASSLARGAVNTEAFF.

The chain employs TRBV9 and TRBJ1-2; D uncertain. Germline assignment: CDR1 SGDLS and CDR2 YYNGEE. This CDR3 region has 16 residues. V was trimmed by 1 base and J by 0 bases, leaving 13 bases between them. The CDR3 DNA sequence: TGTGCCAGCAGCGTATATGGCTACGCTACTAACTATGGCTACACCTTC. It encodes CASSVYGYATNYGYTF.

The chain is built from TRBV5-1 and TRBJ2-3; no reliable D call. CDR1 and CDR2 from the germline V gene are SGHRS and YFSETQ. The CDR3 loop spans 13 amino acids. V was trimmed by 1 base and J by 1 base, leaving 4 bases between them. The CDR3 coding sequence is TGCGCCAGCAGCTTGAGTGGCACAGATACGCAGTATTTT. As protein: CASSLSGTDTQYF.